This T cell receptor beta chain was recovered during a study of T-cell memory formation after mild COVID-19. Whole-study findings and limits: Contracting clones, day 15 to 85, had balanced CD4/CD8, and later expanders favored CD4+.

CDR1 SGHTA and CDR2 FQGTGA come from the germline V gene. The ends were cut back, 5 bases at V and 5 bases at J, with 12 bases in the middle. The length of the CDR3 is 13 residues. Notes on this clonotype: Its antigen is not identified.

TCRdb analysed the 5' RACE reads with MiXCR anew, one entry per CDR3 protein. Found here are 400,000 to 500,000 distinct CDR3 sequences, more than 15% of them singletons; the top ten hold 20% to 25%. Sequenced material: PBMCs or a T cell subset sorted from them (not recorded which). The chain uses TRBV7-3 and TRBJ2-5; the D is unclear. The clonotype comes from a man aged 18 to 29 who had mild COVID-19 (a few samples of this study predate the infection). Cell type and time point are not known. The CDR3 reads CASSQSVGETQYF. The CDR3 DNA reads TGTGCCAGCAGCCAAAGCGTCGGGGAGACCCAGTACTTC.